This T cell receptor (beta chain) was identified in a study of blood T cell repertoires in COVID-19. Background on the study: Researchers got acute and convalescent COVID-19 samples from the United States, Italy and Spain. Nucleic acid was either cDNA or gDNA, and it came from T cells, B-cell-depleted T cells, or PBMCs.

There are 15 residues in the CDR3. Germline V CDR1 and CDR2: MRHNA, SNTAGT. Unmatched junction bases numbered 1, after V lost 0 bases and J lost 3 bases. Authors' data handling: Amplification from reference gene primers served as the basis for estimated nucleated cell counts. Sequenced by immunoSEQ multiplex PCR; TCRdb stores in-frame clones only, minus some. V, J and clone size reflect that table, while D and trimming were determined from the DNA. The sample has about 98,000 clones, roughly 82% seen once. Specimen: peripheral blood. This clonotype was sampled from a man aged 65-85 years with active or convalescent COVID-19. The chain carries TRBV6-4 and TRBJ1-2; 10 bases are shared with TRBD1. The CDR3 DNA follows: TGTGCCAGCAGTGACTCGGGACAGGGGTACTATGGCTACACCTTC. Its protein product is CASSDSGQGYYGYTF.